This TCR beta chain was identified in a study of response to subunit inactivated influenza vaccine. Trimming removed 2 bases from V and 3 bases from J, with 38 bases in between. The CDR3 length is 24 residues. Germline V lookup: CDR1 SGHVS, CDR2 FQNEAQ. The sample holds many counts of this clonotype. Each CDR3 protein is one row after TCRdb ran MiXCR on the RT-PCR reads. This sample has around 490,000 distinct CDR3 sequences; approximately 7.6% occur once, and the top ten carry approximately 13%. Here the sequenced sample was PBMCs from blood, taken less than 30 months after vaccination. The rearrangement joins TRBV7-8 to TRBJ2-1; D perhaps matches TRBD1 (5 bases). This receptor was identified in a man aged 50 to 69 who received an inactivated influenza vaccine. CDR3 residues: CASSLSLGRPPQGSSKGFYNEQFF. For the CDR3, the DNA is TGTGCCAGCAGCTTATCATTGGGCAGGCCCCCCCAGGGTTCGTCGAAGGGCTTCTACAATGAGCAGTTCTTC.